One T cell receptor beta chain is described in this entry. Its target is unknown. This record comes from a study of cytomegalovirus exposure and HLA in healthy donors. General study results and limits: Clonal expansion was found to be greater in HLA-associated TCR beta chains than in equally common others in a later analysis. Some V segments, TRBV6-2 and TRBV6-3 among them, were indistinguishable and were therefore excluded. Rare TCR sequences predominated, though certain public TCRs were found in many donors.

The primer mix had 60 Vbeta and 13 Jbeta primers. In the source study's methods: An analysis that came later counted 70 million to 100 million unique TCR beta chains, some 11 million shared. The method was immunoSEQ multiplex PCR; TCRdb's version includes in-frame clones alone and lacks a portion of them. Clone size and the V and J calls come from that table; the DNA yielded D and trimming. This sample has some 250,000 clones, with about 80% found just once. V lost 2 bases and J lost 0, with 10 bases in between. Germline assignment: CDR1 SGHTA and CDR2 FQGTGA. This CDR3 is 16 amino acids long. This receptor was taken from a woman aged 40 to 50 in good health and CMV-seropositive. Source material: PBMCs. This rearrangement joins TRBV7-3 to TRBJ2-2, with D possibly TRBD2 on 6 matching bases. The CDR3 loop reads CASSLFGGSNTGELFF. CDR3 coding DNA: TGTGCCAGCAGCTTATTTGGGGGGTCGAACACCGGGGAGCTGTTTTTT.